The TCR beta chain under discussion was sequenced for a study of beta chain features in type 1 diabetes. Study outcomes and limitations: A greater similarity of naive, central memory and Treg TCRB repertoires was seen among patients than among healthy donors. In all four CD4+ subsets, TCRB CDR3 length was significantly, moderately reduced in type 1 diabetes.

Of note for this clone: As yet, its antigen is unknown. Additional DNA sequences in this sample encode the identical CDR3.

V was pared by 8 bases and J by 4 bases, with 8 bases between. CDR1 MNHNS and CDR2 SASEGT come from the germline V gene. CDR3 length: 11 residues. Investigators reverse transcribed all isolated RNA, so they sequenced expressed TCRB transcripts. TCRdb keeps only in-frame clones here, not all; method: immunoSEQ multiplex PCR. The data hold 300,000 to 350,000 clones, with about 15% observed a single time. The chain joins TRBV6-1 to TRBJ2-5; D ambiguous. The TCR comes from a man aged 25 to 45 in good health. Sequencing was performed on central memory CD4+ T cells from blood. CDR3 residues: CASRLGETQYF. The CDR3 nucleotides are TGTGCCAGCCGCCTCGGAGAGACCCAGTACTTC.